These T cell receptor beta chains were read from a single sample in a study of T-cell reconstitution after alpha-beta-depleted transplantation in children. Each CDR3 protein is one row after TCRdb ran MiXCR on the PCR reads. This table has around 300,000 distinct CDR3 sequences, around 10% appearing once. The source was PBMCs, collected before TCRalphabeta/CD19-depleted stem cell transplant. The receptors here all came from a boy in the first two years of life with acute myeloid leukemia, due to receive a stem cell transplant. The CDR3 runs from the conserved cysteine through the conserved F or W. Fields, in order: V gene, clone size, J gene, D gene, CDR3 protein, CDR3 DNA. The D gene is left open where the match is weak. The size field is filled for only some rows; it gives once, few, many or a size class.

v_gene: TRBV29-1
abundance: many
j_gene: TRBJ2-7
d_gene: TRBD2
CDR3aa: CSVSGSGKDEQYF
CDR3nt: TGCAGCGTAAGCGGGAGCGGAAAGGACGAGCAGTACTTC

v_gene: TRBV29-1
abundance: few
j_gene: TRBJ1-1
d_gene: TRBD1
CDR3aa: CSVARGRTEAFF
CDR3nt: TGCAGCGTTGCCAGGGGGAGAACTGAAGCTTTCTTT

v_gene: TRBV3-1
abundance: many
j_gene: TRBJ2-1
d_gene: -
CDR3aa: CASIHAGLGQFF
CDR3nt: TGTGCCAGCATCCACGCAGGTCTTGGGCAGTTCTTC

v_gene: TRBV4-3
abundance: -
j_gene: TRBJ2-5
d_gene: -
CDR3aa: CASSRDAEETQYF
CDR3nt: TGCGCCAGCAGCCGGGACGCCGAAGAGACCCAGTACTTC

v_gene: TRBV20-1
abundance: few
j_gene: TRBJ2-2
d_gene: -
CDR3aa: CSARGQNTGELFF
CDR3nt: TGCAGTGCTAGAGGGCAGAACACCGGGGAGCTGTTTTTT

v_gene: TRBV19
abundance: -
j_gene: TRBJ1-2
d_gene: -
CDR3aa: CASGHYGYTF
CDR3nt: TGTGCCAGTGGACACTATGGCTACACCTTC

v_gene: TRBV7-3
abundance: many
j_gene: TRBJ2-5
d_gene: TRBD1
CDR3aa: CASSLTGGGSETQYF
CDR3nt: TGTGCCAGCAGCCTGACAGGGGGCGGATCGGAGACCCAGTACTTC

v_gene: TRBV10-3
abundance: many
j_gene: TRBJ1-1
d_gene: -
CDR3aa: CAISDPANTEAFF
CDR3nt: TGTGCCATCAGTGATCCCGCGAACACTGAAGCTTTCTTT

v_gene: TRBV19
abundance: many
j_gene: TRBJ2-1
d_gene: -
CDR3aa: CASSSGTPSVSEQFF
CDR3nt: TGTGCCAGTAGTTCCGGGACCCCGAGTGTTAGTGAGCAGTTCTTC

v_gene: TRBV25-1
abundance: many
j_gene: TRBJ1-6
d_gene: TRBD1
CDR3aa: CASSPTGWNSPLHF
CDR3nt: TGTGCCAGCAGCCCGACAGGGTGGAATTCACCCCTCCACTTT

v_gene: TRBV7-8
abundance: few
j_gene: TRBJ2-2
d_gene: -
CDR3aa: CASSLFGGMNTGELFF
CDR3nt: TGTGCCAGCAGCTTATTCGGCGGGATGAACACCGGGGAGCTGTTTTTT

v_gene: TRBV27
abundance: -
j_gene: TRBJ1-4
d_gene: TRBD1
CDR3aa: CASSLSGQFNEKLFF
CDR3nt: TGTGCCAGCAGTTTATCGGGACAGTTTAATGAAAAACTGTTTTTT

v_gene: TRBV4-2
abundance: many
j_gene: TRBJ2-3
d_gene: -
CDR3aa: CASSQSSWRDTDTQYF
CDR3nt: TGTGCCAGCAGCCAATCTAGCTGGAGGGACACAGATACGCAGTATTTT

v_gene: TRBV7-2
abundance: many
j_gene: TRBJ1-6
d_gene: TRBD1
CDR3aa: CASSLLWDSYNSPLHF
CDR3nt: TGTGCCAGCAGCTTACTCTGGGACAGCTATAATTCACCCCTCCACTTT

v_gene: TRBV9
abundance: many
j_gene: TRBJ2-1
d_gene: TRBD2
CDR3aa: CASSPWTSGHNEQFF
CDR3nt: TGTGCCAGCAGCCCCTGGACTAGCGGACACAATGAGCAGTTCTTC

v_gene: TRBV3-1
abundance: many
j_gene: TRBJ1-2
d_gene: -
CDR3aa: CASSQDTNYGYTF
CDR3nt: TGTGCCAGCAGCCAAGATACCAACTATGGCTACACCTTC

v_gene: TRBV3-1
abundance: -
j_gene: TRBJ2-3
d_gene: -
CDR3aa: CASSQESLEADTQYF
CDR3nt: TGTGCCAGCAGCCAAGAGTCGCTAGAGGCAGATACGCAGTATTTT

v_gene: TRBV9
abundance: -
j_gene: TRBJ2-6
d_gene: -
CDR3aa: CASSTRPASKERVLSQKVLTF
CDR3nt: TGTGCCAGCAGCACGAGGCCCGCTAGCAAAGAAAGGGTATTGAGCCAGAAGGTCCTGACTTTC

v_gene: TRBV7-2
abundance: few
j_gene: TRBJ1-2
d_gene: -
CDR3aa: CASSLGRGIDYGYTF
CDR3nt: TGTGCCAGCAGCTTAGGACGAGGGATCGACTATGGCTACACCTTC

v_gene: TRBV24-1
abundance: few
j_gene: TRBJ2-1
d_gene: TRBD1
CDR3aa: CATSDLRQGVGGSYNEQFF
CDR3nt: TGTGCCACCAGTGATTTAAGACAGGGGGTTGGAGGCTCCTACAATGAGCAGTTCTTC

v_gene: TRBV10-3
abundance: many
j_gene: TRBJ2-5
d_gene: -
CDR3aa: CAIKRGETQYF
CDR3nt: TGTGCCATCAAGCGTGGGGAGACCCAGTACTTC

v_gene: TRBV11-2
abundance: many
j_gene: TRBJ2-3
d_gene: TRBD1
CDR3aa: CASSYWTGRTDTQYF
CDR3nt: TGTGCCAGCAGCTATTGGACAGGGCGCACAGATACGCAGTATTTT

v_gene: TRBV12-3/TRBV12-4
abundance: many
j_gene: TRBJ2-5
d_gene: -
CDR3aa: CASSFPDSGERETQYF
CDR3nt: TGTGCCAGCAGTTTCCCTGACTCGGGGGAGAGGGAGACCCAGTACTTC

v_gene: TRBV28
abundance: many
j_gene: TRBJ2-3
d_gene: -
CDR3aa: CASSSRDGTDTQYF
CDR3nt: TGTGCCAGCAGTTCCCGGGACGGCACAGATACGCAGTATTTT

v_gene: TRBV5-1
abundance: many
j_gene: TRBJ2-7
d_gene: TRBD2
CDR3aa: CASSSPQAGPASYEQYF
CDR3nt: TGCGCCAGCAGCTCCCCCCAAGCGGGGCCTGCCTCCTACGAGCAGTACTTC

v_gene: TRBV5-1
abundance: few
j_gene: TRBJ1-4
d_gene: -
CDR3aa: CASEIREKLFF
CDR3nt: TGCGCCAGCGAGATACGTGAAAAACTGTTTTTT

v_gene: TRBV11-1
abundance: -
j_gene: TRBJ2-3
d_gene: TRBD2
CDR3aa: CASSLPLSGSETDTQYF
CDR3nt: TGTGCCAGCAGCCTTCCCCTAAGCGGGAGCGAAACAGATACGCAGTATTTT

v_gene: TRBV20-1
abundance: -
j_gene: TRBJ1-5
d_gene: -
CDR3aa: CSARRESSNQPQHF
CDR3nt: TGCAGTGCTAGACGGGAATCTAGCAATCAGCCCCAGCATTTT

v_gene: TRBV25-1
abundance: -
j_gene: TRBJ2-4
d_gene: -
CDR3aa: CASSDAAAKNIQYF
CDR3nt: TGTGCCAGCAGTGATGCCGCAGCCAAAAACATTCAGTACTTC

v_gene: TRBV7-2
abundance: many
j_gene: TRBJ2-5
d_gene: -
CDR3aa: CASSSNKKGVRETQYF
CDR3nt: TGTGCCAGCAGCTCCAATAAAAAGGGAGTGAGAGAGACCCAGTACTTC

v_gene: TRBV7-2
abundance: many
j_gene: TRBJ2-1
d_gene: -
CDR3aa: CASSFRDTYNEQFF
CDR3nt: TGTGCCAGCAGCTTTCGGGACACGTACAATGAGCAGTTCTTC

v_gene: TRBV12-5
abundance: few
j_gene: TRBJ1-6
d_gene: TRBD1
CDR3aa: CASGRRDRGNSPLHF
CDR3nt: TGTGCTAGTGGCCGCCGGGACAGGGGAAATTCACCCCTCCACTTT

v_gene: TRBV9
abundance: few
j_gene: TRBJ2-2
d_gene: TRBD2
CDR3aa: CASSARLAANTGELFF
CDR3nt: TGTGCCAGCAGCGCTAGACTAGCGGCGAACACCGGGGAGCTGTTTTTT

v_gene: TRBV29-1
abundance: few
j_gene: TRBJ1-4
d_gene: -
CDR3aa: CSVEDRGRTSQKLFF
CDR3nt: TGCAGCGTTGAAGATCGGGGCCGGACATCCCAAAAACTGTTTTTT

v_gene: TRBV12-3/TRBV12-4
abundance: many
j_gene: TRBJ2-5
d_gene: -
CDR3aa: CASSLPPSETQYF
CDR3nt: TGTGCCAGCAGTTTACCACCCTCCGAGACCCAGTACTTC

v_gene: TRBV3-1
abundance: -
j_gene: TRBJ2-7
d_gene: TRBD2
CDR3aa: CASTLQTGRTSGVSFYEQYF
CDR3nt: TGTGCCAGCACCCTTCAGACAGGGAGGACTAGCGGGGTTTCCTTCTACGAGCAGTACTTC

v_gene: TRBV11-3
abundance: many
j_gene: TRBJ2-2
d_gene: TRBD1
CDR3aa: CASSFGDRRTGELFF
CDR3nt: TGTGCCAGCAGCTTTGGGGACAGGCGTACCGGGGAGCTGTTTTTT

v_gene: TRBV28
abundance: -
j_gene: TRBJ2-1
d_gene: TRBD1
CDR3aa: CASSSYRDSSYNEQFF
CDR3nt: TGTGCCAGCAGTTCTTACCGGGACAGCTCCTACAATGAGCAGTTCTTC

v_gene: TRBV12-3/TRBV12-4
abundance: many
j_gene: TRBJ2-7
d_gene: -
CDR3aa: CASSFGARYEQYF
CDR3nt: TGTGCCAGCAGTTTTGGGGCTCGCTACGAGCAGTACTTC

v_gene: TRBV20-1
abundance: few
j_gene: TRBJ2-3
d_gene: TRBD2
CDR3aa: CSASSRGGKGTDTQYF
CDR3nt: TGCAGTGCGTCCTCTAGGGGAGGGAAAGGGACAGATACGCAGTATTTT

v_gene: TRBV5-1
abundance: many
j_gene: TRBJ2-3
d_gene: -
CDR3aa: CASSLVPRSSDTQYF
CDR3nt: TGCGCCAGCAGCTTGGTCCCGCGATCGAGCGATACGCAGTATTTT

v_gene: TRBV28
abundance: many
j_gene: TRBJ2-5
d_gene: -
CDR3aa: CASSSTLPKTQYF
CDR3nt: TGTGCCAGCAGCTCGACTCTCCCCAAGACCCAGTACTTC

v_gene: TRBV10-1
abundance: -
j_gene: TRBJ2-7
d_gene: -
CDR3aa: CASSEFVGVDEQYF
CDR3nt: TGCGCCAGCAGTGAGTTCGTTGGGGTTGACGAGCAGTACTTC

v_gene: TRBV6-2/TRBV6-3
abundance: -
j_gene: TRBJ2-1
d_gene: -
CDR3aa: CASSVDGRGYEQFF
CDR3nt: TGTGCCAGCAGTGTGGACGGGAGAGGTTATGAGCAGTTCTTC

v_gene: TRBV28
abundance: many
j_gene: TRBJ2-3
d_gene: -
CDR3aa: CASSLPDRLSTDTQYF
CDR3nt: TGTGCCAGCAGTTTACCTGACCGCCTCAGCACAGATACGCAGTATTTT